The 25 T cell receptor beta chains below were found in one sample sequenced in a study of T cell clonality in common variable immunodeficiency. Study results and caveats: Fewer deletions and N-nucleotide insertions were reportedly seen in common variable immunodeficiency TCR beta sequences.

TCRdb keeps only in-frame clones here, not all; method: immunoSEQ multiplex PCR. The specimen has fewer than 12,000 clones, none found just once. Their antigens are not known. What was sequenced was peripheral blood mononuclear cells. Receptors were obtained from a human donor with common variable immunodeficiency.

As to this clone: The read stops 3 residues short of the end of the CDR3; the missing end is completed from the germline J gene. The gene calls are TRBV23-1 and TRBJ2-5; TRBD2 agrees at 9 bases. TRBV23-1 is labeled an ORF, and its function is uncertain. V shed 1 base, J shed 3 bases, and the junction held 6 bases outside the gene matches. The CDR3 runs to 16 residues. CDR3 bases read: TGCGCCAGCAGTCAATGTAGCGGGGGAGGGAAAGAGACC. This encodes CASSQCSGGGKET. The whole CDR3 sequence reads CASSQCSGGGKETQYF.

Worth noting for this clone: Read coverage stops 3 residues before the CDR3 terminus; the germline J gene supplies the remainder. The chain is built from TRBV11-2 and TRBJ2-7, with 9 bases identical to TRBD2. Germline V lookup: CDR1 SGHAT, CDR2 FQNNGV. V shed 3 bases, J shed 4 bases, and the junction held 4 bases outside the gene matches. This CDR3 comprises 14 residues. The CDR3 is CASSFGTSQYEQYF. CDR3 DNA, as far as it was read: TGTGCCAGCAGCTTTGGGACTAGCCAATACGAG.

On this clone: The read halts 3 residues ahead of the CDR3 end, with the missing end drawn from the germline J gene. This sequence joins TRBV6-2 or TRBV6-3 and TRBJ1-6; 8 positions match TRBD1. V gave up 2 bases and J gave up 10 bases; unmatched junction bases: 7. Germline values: CDR1 MNHEY, CDR2 SVGEGT. The CDR3 totals 15 residues. CDR3 DNA, as far as it was read: TGTGCCAGCAGTTACCCGACAGGGGTGATCTCACCC. Translated, it gives CASSYPTGVISP. From start to end, the CDR3 is CASSYPTGVISPLHF.

This clone was observed a few times. The CDR3 bases that were read are TGTGCCCACCGGGGGGTCCCCAACACCGGGGAG. Translating gives CAHRGVPNTGE. In full, the CDR3 is CAHRGVPNTGELFF. This chain uses TRBV30 with TRBJ2-2; TRBD2 matches at 7 bases. Sequencing ends 3 residues short of the CDR3 end; the germline J gene provides the rest. Germline V gives CDR1 GTSNPN, CDR2 SVGIG (reference sequence). Trimming took 8 bases from V and 2 from J; bases not matched to a gene: 8. This CDR3 comprises 14 residues.

Of note for this clone: Coverage ceases 3 residues before the CDR3 finishes, and the germline J gene fills in the end. The V gene is TRBV7-8, the J gene TRBJ2-2, with 9 bases identical to TRBD2. The CDR3 totals 16 residues. CDR1 is SGHVS and CDR2 is FQNEAQ in the germline V gene. Trimming removed 5 bases from V and 0 bases from J; junction bases left unmatched: 4. The DNA read from the CDR3 is TGTGCCAGCAGCGCGACTAGCGGTACGAACACCGGGGAG. This sequence encodes CASSATSGTNTGE. The complete CDR3 reads CASSATSGTNTGELFF.

As regards this clone: The CDR3 end is not reached by the read, which stops 3 residues before it; the germline J gene fills it in. The V and J genes are TRBV19 and TRBJ1-5; D gene unclear. This CDR3 comprises 16 residues. V lost 5 bases and J lost 1, with 15 bases in between. The germline V gene has CDR1 LNHDA and CDR2 SQIVND (reference sequence). The sequenced part of the CDR3 DNA is TGTGCCAGTAGTCCACGCGGGGAACGGAGCAATCAGCCC. This gives the protein CASSPRGERSNQP. Given in full, the CDR3 is CASSPRGERSNQPQHF.

This clone showed up just a few times. Read data end 3 residues before the CDR3 end; the end is taken from the germline J gene. V is TRBV7-3 and J is TRBJ2-1; 9 nucleotides agree with TRBD2. From germline, CDR1 is SGHTA and CDR2 FQGTGA. The CDR3 sequence is 14 residues long. With 5 bases clipped from V and 8 bases from J, the junction kept 7 bases outside the gene matches. The sequenced CDR3 bases are TGTGCCAGCAGCCCGGCGGGGGGGGACCATGAG. This codes for CASSPAGGDHE. The CDR3, in full, reads CASSPAGGDHEQFF. Variable domain in full (rest from reference TRBV7-3 and TRBJ2-1): GAGVSQTPSNKVTEKGKYVELRCDPISGHTALYWYRQSLGQGPEFLIYFQGTGAADDSGLPNDRFFAVRPEGSVSTLKIQRTERGDSAVYLCASSPAGGDHEQFFGPGTRLTVL.

Concerning this clone: The sequence runs out 3 residues before the end of the CDR3; the remainder is reconstructed from the germline J gene. The chain carries TRBV7-6 and TRBJ2-5; 8 bases are a match to TRBD2. Trimming at V came to 1 base and at J to 5 bases, leaving 6 bases not matched to a gene. Looked up from germline, CDR1 is SGHVS and CDR2 is FNYEAQ. The CDR3 runs 15 residues. The covered CDR3 bases are TGTGCCAGCAGCTTAGGGGGACTAGTTGGCGAGACC. It encodes CASSLGGLVGET. The entire CDR3 sequence reads CASSLGGLVGETQYF. The whole variable domain, remainder taken from reference TRBV7-6 and TRBJ2-5, is GAGVSQSPRYKVTKRGQDVALRCDPISGHVSLYWYRQALGQGPEFLTYFNYEAQQDKSGLPNDRFSAERPEGSISTLTIQRTEQRDSAMYRCASSLGGLVGETQYFGPGTRLLVL.

A word on this clone: The sequence runs out 3 residues before the end of the CDR3; the remainder is reconstructed from the germline J gene. The chain uses TRBV19 and TRBJ2-4; possibly TRBD1 or TRBD2 for D (5 bases each). The V and J ends lost 3 bases and 4 bases respectively, with 19 bases between them. The CDR3 totals 17 residues. The germline gives CDR1 LNHDA, CDR2 SQIVND (reference sequence). CDR3 bases read: TGTGCCAGTAGTATCCTACCAGGGAGACCAAAGAAAAACATT. Its translation: CASSILPGRPKKNI. In full, the CDR3 is CASSILPGRPKKNIQYF.

In this sample, this clone turned up a few times. The CDR3 extends 3 residues past the end of the read, so its final part is completed from the germline J gene. The J gene is TRBJ2-7, the V gene TRBV7-6, with TRBD2 matching over 7 bases. The junction had 13 bases not matched to a gene; V was cut back by 5 bases and J by 3 bases. This CDR3 region has 16 residues. Germline CDR1 SGHVS, CDR2 FNYEAQ. The covered CDR3 bases are TGTGCCAGCAGCAAGCTGGGCGGGAGCGGAGTCTACGAG. Amino acid sequence: CASSKLGGSGVYE. The full CDR3 protein reads CASSKLGGSGVYEQYF.

Regarding this clone: The read comes to an end 3 residues before the CDR3 does, leaving the germline J gene to fill in the end. This chain links TRBV5-1 with TRBJ1-6; D may be TRBD1 (6 bases). This CDR3 contains 16 residues. Germline loops: CDR1 SGHRS, CDR2 YFSETQ. With 5 bases removed from V and 8 bases from J, the gap between germline ends came to 20 bases. CDR3 in amino acids: CASRPQGRGPDSPLHF. CDR3 DNA, as far as it was read: TGCGCCAGCAGGCCCCAGGGCAGGGGTCCGGATTCACCC.

The sequenced part of the CDR3 DNA is TGTGCCTGGAGTGGGACAGGGTTGAATGAG. Encoded protein: CAWSGTGLNE. The entire CDR3 protein reads CAWSGTGLNEQFF. This chain connects TRBV30 to TRBJ2-1; 8 bases line up with TRBD1. The CDR3 extends 3 residues past the end of the read, so its final part is completed from the germline J gene. The CDR3 covers 13 residues. The ends lost 1 base at V and 7 bases at J; junction bases unmatched: 3. Germline V gene lookup returns CDR1 GTSNPN and CDR2 SVGIG (reference sequence).

This clone appeared a few times. The CDR3 is cut off 3 residues early in the read; its end comes from the germline J gene. V is TRBV19 and J is TRBJ2-7; the match to TRBD2 covers 9 bases. CDR3 length equals 16 residues. The V and J ends lost 0 bases and 3 bases, in that order; junction bases with no gene match: 6. Germline V gene sequence: CDR1 LNHDA, CDR2 SQIVND (reference sequence). This CDR3 reads CASSIDRTSGFYEQYF. Partial CDR3 DNA: TGTGCCAGTAGTATAGATCGAACTAGCGGGTTCTACGAG.

This clone occurred a few times. With the read ending 3 residues before the CDR3 end, the germline J gene is used to fill in that end. The gene calls are TRBV7-3 and TRBJ2-2; TRBD1 agrees at 10 bases. Trimming cost V 0 bases and J 3 bases; bases outside gene matches: 7. Per the germline V gene, CDR1 is SGHTA and CDR2 is FQGTGA. The CDR3 sequence is 18 residues long. CDR3 residues: CASSLTPSGQGYTGELFF. The sequenced part of the CDR3 DNA is TGTGCCAGCAGCTTAACACCTTCGGGACAGGGGTACACCGGGGAG.

As concerns this clone: Coverage ceases 3 residues before the CDR3 finishes, and the germline J gene fills in the end. The rearrangement links TRBV2 to TRBJ2-3; 8 bases are shared with TRBD2. The J segment lost 2 bases and the V segment lost 11 bases, leaving 15 bases of the junction unmatched. The CDR3 is 16 amino acids. CDR1 SNHLY and CDR2 FYNNEI come from the germline V gene. Here the CDR3 reads CALTWGGGRSTDTQYF. The DNA read from the CDR3 is TGTGCCTTGACTTGGGGGGGCGGGAGGTCCACAGATACG.

Of note for this clone: The observed sequence ends 3 residues before the CDR3 terminus, with the missing tail filled in from the germline J gene. This chain joins TRBV19 and TRBJ2-2, with D perhaps matching TRBD1 or TRBD2 (5 bases each). The germline CDR1 and CDR2 sequences are LNHDA and SQIVND (reference sequence). The CDR3 has 14 amino acids. V lost 8 bases and J lost 3, with 13 bases in between. CDR3 in amino acids: CASQDRGDTGELFF. Partial CDR3 DNA: TGTGCCAGTCAAGACCGAGGGGACACCGGGGAG.

This clone was counted only a few times. The read terminates 3 residues ahead of where the CDR3 ends, so the germline J gene completes it. J is TRBJ2-5 and V is TRBV18; 14 bases line up with TRBD2. Per germline, CDR1 KGHSH and CDR2 LQKENI. The CDR3 is 18 residues long. V shed 3 bases and J 3 bases; nucleotides not matched to a gene: 9. The DNA read from the CDR3 is TGTGCCAGCTCACCCAGTTTTCCGGGACTAGCGGGAGAAGAGACC. Its protein product is CASSPSFPGLAGEET. The whole CDR3 region reads CASSPSFPGLAGEETQYF.

Only a few counts were recorded for this clone. The DNA ends 3 residues before the CDR3 does, and the rest of the CDR3 is filled in from the germline J gene. The V gene is TRBV30, the J gene TRBJ2-1; D remains unclear. The CDR3 sequence is 12 residues long. Trimming shortened V by 2 bases and J by 9 bases, and 11 bases separated the two germline ends. Germline CDR1 is GTSNPN and CDR2 is SVGIG (reference sequence). CDR3 DNA (partial): TGTGCCTGGAGTAACCGGTTCGGTGAG. It specifies CAWSNRFGE. The CDR3 as a whole reads CAWSNRFGEQFF.

About this clone: The read gets to within 3 residues of the CDR3 end, and the germline J gene fills in the rest. The chain recombines TRBV30 with TRBJ1-2; D remains ambiguous. Germline V gene data show CDR1 as GTSNPN and CDR2 as SVGIG (reference sequence). The CDR3 is 12 amino acids. Trimming cost V 2 bases and J 4 bases, with 8 bases left between them. CDR3 region: CAWSLAIYGYTF. Incomplete CDR3 DNA: TGTGCCTGGAGTTTAGCTATCTATGGC.

Concerning this clone itself: The CDR3 goes on 3 residues after the read ends, and that part is filled in from the germline J gene. V and J are TRBV11-1 and TRBJ2-2, with no clear D. There are 11 residues in the CDR3. CDR1 and CDR2 from the germline V gene are SGHAT and FQDESV (reference sequence). V lost 5 bases and J lost 7, with 5 bases in between. The sequenced CDR3 bases are TGTGCCAGCAGCCCAGGCGGGGAG. It translates to CASSPGGE. In full, the CDR3 is CASSPGGELFF.

Comment on this clone: The CDR3 end lies 3 residues beyond the end of the read and is filled in from the germline J gene. This sequence joins TRBV5-1 and TRBJ2-7; D gene uncertain. The length of the CDR3 is 14 residues. V lost 0 bases and J lost 0, with 7 bases in between. The V gene's germline CDR1 is SGHRS and CDR2 YFSETQ. CDR3 loop: CASSLAVLSYEQYF. The sequenced CDR3 bases are TGCGCCAGCAGCTTGGCCGTACTCTCCTACGAG.

In the case of this clone: The read terminates 3 residues ahead of where the CDR3 ends, so the germline J gene completes it. This rearrangement joins TRBV7-3 to TRBJ2-7, with a possible D match to TRBD2 (6 bases). The CDR3 length is 13 residues. Germline V gene sequence: CDR1 SGHTA, CDR2 FQGTGA. The germline V and J ends were trimmed by 3 bases and 4 bases, with 10 bases remaining between them. The CDR3 sequence: CASSFQAGYEQYF. The sequenced part of the CDR3 DNA is TGTGCCAGCAGCTTTCAAGCGGGTTACGAG. Supplemented by reference TRBV7-3 and TRBJ2-7, the full variable domain reads GAGVSQTPSNKVTEKGKYVELRCDPISGHTALYWYRQSLGQGPEFLIYFQGTGAADDSGLPNDRFFAVRPEGSVSTLKIQRTERGDSAVYLCASSFQAGYEQYFGPGTRLTVT.

This clone was observed a few times. The CDR3 extends 3 residues past the end of the read, so its final part is completed from the germline J gene. The chain employs TRBV7-2 and TRBJ2-7, with 11 bases matching TRBD1. V was pared by 0 bases and J by 4 bases, with 5 bases of the junction left unmatched. Germline assignment: CDR1 SGHTA and CDR2 FQGNSA. This CDR3 has 16 amino acids. The CDR3: CASSLARTGGIYEQYF. The part of the CDR3 DNA that was read is TGTGCCAGCAGCTTAGCGCGGACAGGGGGCATATACGAG.

A word on this clone: The CDR3 end is not reached by the read, which stops 3 residues before it; the germline J gene fills it in. This chain uses TRBV5-1 with TRBJ2-1; TRBD2 aligns across 10 bases. The CDR3 consists of 16 residues. The germline CDR1 and CDR2 sequences are SGHRS and YFSETQ. V trimming: 4 bases; J trimming: 7 bases; junction bases outside the gene matches: 11. Here the CDR3 reads CASSRPTSGTMNEQFF. The DNA read from the CDR3 is TGCGCCAGCAGCCGTCCCACTAGCGGGACCATGAATGAG.

As concerns this clone: The read ends 3 residues before the CDR3 terminus; that terminus is restored from the germline J gene. V usage is TRBV7-9 and J usage is TRBJ2-1, with 7 bases matching TRBD2. With 2 bases clipped from V and 5 bases from J, the junction kept 6 bases outside the gene matches. The CDR3 length is 15 residues. Germline V gene data show CDR1 as SEHNR and CDR2 as FQNEAQ (reference sequence). CDR3 residues: CASSLQRDPHNEQFF. CDR3 DNA, as far as it was read: TGTGCCAGCAGCTTACAGCGGGACCCCCACAATGAG.